Detailed here is one T cell receptor beta chain. Its specificity is not known. The data belong to a study of graft-versus-host responses after intestinal transplantation. Study overall: All of the recipients had induction that used anti-thymocyte globulin, then tacrolimus and steroids for approximately 3 years. Study-wide findings and caveats: Recipient bone marrow held GvH clones, some seen earlier in ileum or blood.

Using immunoSEQ multiplex PCR, the repertoire was profiled, and TCRdb retains in-frame clones only, with some absent. The sample shows about 85,000 clones, 75% to 95% of them seen only once. This CDR3 is 17 amino acids long. V dropped 0 bases and J dropped 2 bases, with 14 bases sitting between them. Germline CDR1 is MGHRA and CDR2 is YSYEKL. The sample was unstimulated CD8+ T cells sorted from spleen or lymph node cells, taken before transplant. The rearrangement links TRBV4-1 to TRBJ2-1, with D perhaps TRBD2 (6 bases). This TCR came from a human donor who was the organ donor for an intestinal transplant. CDR3 protein: CASSQERRERTYNEQFF. CDR3 sequence (DNA): TGCGCCAGCAGCCAAGAACGACGGGAGAGGACCTACAATGAGCAGTTCTTC.